This T cell receptor (beta chain) appears in the sequencing data of a study of glioma-infiltrating T cells after dendritic cell vaccination. Study at large: Three intradermal dendritic cell vaccine injections were given every two weeks. Findings and caveats of the study: Complete blood and tumor specimen sets were limited to few patients. Higher pretreatment TIL content predicted longer progression-free time and survival.

For this clone: Its specificity is unknown.

The PCR used 60 V beta and 13 J beta primers. Sequencing was performed with immunoSEQ multiplex PCR; in TCRdb, only in-frame clones are kept and a portion is missing. Of 80,000 to 100,000 clones listed, 79% are singletons. The CDR3 is made up of 16 amino acids. The chain links TRBV21-1 to TRBJ1-2; TRBD1 was called by the table and not checked on the DNA. TRBV21-1 is shown as a pseudogene. The origin of this receptor is a human donor with glioblastoma. The sequences come from blood, collected before dendritic cell vaccination. The CDR3 nucleotides are TGTGCCAGCACCCTCCGGGGGTACAGGGGGTCTGATGGCTACACCTTC. Amino acids: CASTLRGYRGSDGYTF.